A selection of T cell receptor beta chains follows, all from one sample in a study of shared clonotypes between healthy human individuals. Clones were sequenced by immunoSEQ multiplex PCR, and TCRdb holds only the in-frame ones, with some missing. The sample lists roughly 2,300,000 clones; 85% to 95% were seen once. Input material: naive CD4+ T cells from PBMCs. These receptors were obtained from a man aged 18 to 30 in good health. Some clones in this sample may be carry-over from other donors' samples. Both conserved end residues are part of each CDR3. Fields, in order: J gene, V gene, clone size, D gene, CDR3 DNA, CDR3 protein. D genes are given only for firm matches. For some rows the clone size is stated as once, few or many, or as a class when expanded; others skip it.

j_call: TRBJ1-1; v_call: TRBV7-3; clone_size: once; d_call: NA; cdr3_nt: TGTGCCAGCAGCCCCTCTTTCCGGGCTTCTGAAGCTTTCTTT; cdr3_aa: CASSPSFRASEAFF
j_call: TRBJ1-6; v_call: TRBV7-8; clone_size: NA; d_call: TRBD1; cdr3_nt: TGTGCCAGCAGCGCCCCGGGACAGGGGGCGGGCTCACCCCTCCACTTT; cdr3_aa: CASSAPGQGAGSPLHF
j_call: TRBJ2-7; v_call: TRBV30; clone_size: once; d_call: TRBD1; cdr3_nt: TGTGCCTGGGCCAGAGGGACAGGAGGCGAGCAGTACTTC; cdr3_aa: CAWARGTGGEQYF
j_call: TRBJ1-5; v_call: TRBV15; clone_size: NA; d_call: NA; cdr3_nt: TGTGCCACCAGCACCGCGCTGGGGCAGCAGAATCAGCCCCAGCATTTT; cdr3_aa: CATSTALGQQNQPQHF
j_call: TRBJ2-1; v_call: TRBV29-1; clone_size: NA; d_call: TRBD2; cdr3_nt: TGCAGCGGTAGACTAGCGGGAAGCCCTAGTTACAATGAGCAGTTCTTC; cdr3_aa: CSGRLAGSPSYNEQFF
j_call: TRBJ2-3; v_call: TRBV9; clone_size: NA; d_call: TRBD2; cdr3_nt: TGTGCCAGCAGCGTAGCTAGCGGTGCCGAGGGAGATACGCAGTATTTT; cdr3_aa: CASSVASGAEGDTQYF
j_call: TRBJ1-1; v_call: TRBV5-6; clone_size: NA; d_call: NA; cdr3_nt: TGTGCCAGCGCGACAAGGGAGTTTGACACTGAAGCTTTCTTT; cdr3_aa: CASATREFDTEAFF
j_call: TRBJ1-1; v_call: TRBV11-2; clone_size: NA; d_call: NA; cdr3_nt: TGTGCCAGCAGCTCGGACATAATGAACACTGAAGCTTTCTTT; cdr3_aa: CASSSDIMNTEAFF
j_call: TRBJ2-3; v_call: TRBV6-6; clone_size: NA; d_call: NA; cdr3_nt: TGTGCCAGCAGTTTTAGGACAGCTACAGATACGCAGTATTTT; cdr3_aa: CASSFRTATDTQYF
j_call: TRBJ2-1; v_call: TRBV4-2; clone_size: NA; d_call: TRBD1; cdr3_nt: TGTGCCAGCAGAGGGACAGGGGGTAGCGGGGCTTACAATGAGCAGTTCTTC; cdr3_aa: CASRGTGGSGAYNEQFF
j_call: TRBJ2-3; v_call: TRBV7-3; clone_size: NA; d_call: TRBD1; cdr3_nt: TGTGCCAGCAGCTCGGGACAGGGACCCACAGATACGCAGTATTTT; cdr3_aa: CASSSGQGPTDTQYF
j_call: TRBJ2-5; v_call: TRBV6-5; clone_size: NA; d_call: NA; cdr3_nt: TGTGCCAGCAGTTACACCCGGGGCCAAGAGACCCAGTACTTC; cdr3_aa: CASSYTRGQETQYF
j_call: TRBJ2-6; v_call: TRBV7-6; clone_size: NA; d_call: NA; cdr3_nt: TGTGCCAGCAGCTTAGCGCTTGGGGGCTCTGGGGCCAACGTCCTGACTTTC; cdr3_aa: CASSLALGGSGANVLTF
j_call: TRBJ1-2; v_call: TRBV28; clone_size: once; d_call: NA; cdr3_nt: TGTGCCAGCAGTTTAGGGACGGTCTATGGCTACACCTTC; cdr3_aa: CASSLGTVYGYTF
j_call: TRBJ2-7; v_call: TRBV7-2; clone_size: once; d_call: NA; cdr3_nt: TGTGCCAGCAGCTCCAGGGCAGGACCACTAGAGACCGAGCAGTACTTC; cdr3_aa: CASSSRAGPLETEQYF
j_call: TRBJ2-5; v_call: TRBV10-3; clone_size: NA; d_call: NA; cdr3_nt: TGTGCCATCAGTGAGTCAAGTGTAGAGACCCAGTACTTC; cdr3_aa: CAISESSVETQYF
j_call: TRBJ2-7; v_call: TRBV7-9; clone_size: NA; d_call: NA; cdr3_nt: TGTGCCAGCAGCCCGGGAGGGACAGTCTACGAGCAGTACTTC; cdr3_aa: CASSPGGTVYEQYF
j_call: TRBJ2-5; v_call: TRBV6-1; clone_size: NA; d_call: NA; cdr3_nt: TGTGCCAGCAGTGCCGCAGGGGGGCGATTGGAGACCCAGTACTTC; cdr3_aa: CASSAAGGRLETQYF
j_call: TRBJ2-3; v_call: TRBV7-6; clone_size: NA; d_call: TRBD2; cdr3_nt: TGTGCCAGCGGCACTAGCGGCACAGATACGCAGTATTTT; cdr3_aa: CASGTSGTDTQYF
j_call: TRBJ2-5; v_call: TRBV19; clone_size: NA; d_call: TRBD1; cdr3_nt: TGTGCCAGTAGTCCCAGGGGGCGCAGGGAGACCCAGTACTTC; cdr3_aa: CASSPRGRRETQYF
j_call: TRBJ1-2; v_call: TRBV5-1; clone_size: NA; d_call: NA; cdr3_nt: TGCGCCAGCAGCTTGGGTGCGATGCAGGGGCCCATGTTAGGCTACACCTTC; cdr3_aa: CASSLGAMQGPMLGYTF
j_call: TRBJ1-1; v_call: TRBV5-1; clone_size: NA; d_call: NA; cdr3_nt: TGCGCCAGCAGCTTCAGCAGGAACACTGAAGCTTTCTTT; cdr3_aa: CASSFSRNTEAFF
j_call: TRBJ2-3; v_call: TRBV4-1; clone_size: NA; d_call: NA; cdr3_nt: TGCGCCAGCAGCCAAGTGCGCCTCACAGATACGCAGTATTTT; cdr3_aa: CASSQVRLTDTQYF